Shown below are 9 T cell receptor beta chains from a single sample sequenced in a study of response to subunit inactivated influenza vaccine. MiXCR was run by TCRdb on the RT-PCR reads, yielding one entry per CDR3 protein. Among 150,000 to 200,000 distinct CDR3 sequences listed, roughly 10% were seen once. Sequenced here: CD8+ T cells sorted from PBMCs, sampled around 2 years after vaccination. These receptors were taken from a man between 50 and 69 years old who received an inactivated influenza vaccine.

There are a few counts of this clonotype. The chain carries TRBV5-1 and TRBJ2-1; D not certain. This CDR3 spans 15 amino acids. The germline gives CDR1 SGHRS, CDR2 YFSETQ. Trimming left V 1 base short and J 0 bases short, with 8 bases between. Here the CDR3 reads CASSLLGSSYNEQFF. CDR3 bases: TGCGCCAGCAGCTTGCTTGGAAGCTCCTACAATGAGCAGTTCTTC.

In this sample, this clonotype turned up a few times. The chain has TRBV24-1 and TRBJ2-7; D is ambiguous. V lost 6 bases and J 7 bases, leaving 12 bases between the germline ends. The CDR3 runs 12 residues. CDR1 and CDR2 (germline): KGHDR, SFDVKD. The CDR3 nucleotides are TGTGCCACCAGTCCCCAAGGTTGGGAGCAGTACTTC. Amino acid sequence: CATSPQGWEQYF.

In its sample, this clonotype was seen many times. The CDR3 DNA sequence: TGCAGCGCGACCAGGGACTCCTACGAGCAGTACTTC. Its translation: CSATRDSYEQYF. This sequence joins TRBV20-1 and TRBJ2-7; TRBD1 might be the D (5 bases). This CDR3 spans 12 amino acids. Germline V gives CDR1 DFQATT, CDR2 SNEGSKA (reference sequence).

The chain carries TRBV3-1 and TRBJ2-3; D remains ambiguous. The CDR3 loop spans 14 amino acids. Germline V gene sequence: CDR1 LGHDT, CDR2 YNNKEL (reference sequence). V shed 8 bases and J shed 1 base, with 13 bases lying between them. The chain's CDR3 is CASAPLDGTDTQYF. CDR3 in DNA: TGTGCCAGCGCTCCTTTGGACGGCACAGATACGCAGTATTTT.

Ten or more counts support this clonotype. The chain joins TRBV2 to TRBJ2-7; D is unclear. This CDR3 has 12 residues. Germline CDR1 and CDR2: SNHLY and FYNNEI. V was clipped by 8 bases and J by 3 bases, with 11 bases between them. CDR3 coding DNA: TGTGCCAGCGGGCCTCTAATCTACGAGCAGTACTTC. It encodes CASGPLIYEQYF.

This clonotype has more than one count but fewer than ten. Here the CDR3 reads CATGTLGWGTDTQYF. For the CDR3, the DNA is TGTGCCACCGGGACACTCGGTTGGGGGACAGATACGCAGTATTTT. This rearrangement joins TRBV25-1 to TRBJ2-3; tentatively, D is TRBD1 (6 bases). Germline loops: CDR1 MGHDK, CDR2 SYGVNS. Trimming pared 10 bases from V and 3 bases from J, leaving 20 bases between. The length of the CDR3 is 15 residues.

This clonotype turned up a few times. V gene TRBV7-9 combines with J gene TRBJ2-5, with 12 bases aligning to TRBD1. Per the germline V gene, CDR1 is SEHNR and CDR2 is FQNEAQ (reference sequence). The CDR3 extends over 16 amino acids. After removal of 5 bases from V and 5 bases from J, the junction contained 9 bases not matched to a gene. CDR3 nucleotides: TGTGCCAGCAGCCCCGGGACAGGGGGCTTGGTCGAGACCCAGTACTTC. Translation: CASSPGTGGLVETQYF.

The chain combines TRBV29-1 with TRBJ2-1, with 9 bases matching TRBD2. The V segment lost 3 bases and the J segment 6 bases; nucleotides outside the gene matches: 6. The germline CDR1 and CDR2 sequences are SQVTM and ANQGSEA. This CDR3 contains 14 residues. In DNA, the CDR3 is TGCAGCGTTGAGCGGGGGGGCTTTGGCAATGAGCAGTTCTTC. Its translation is CSVERGGFGNEQFF.

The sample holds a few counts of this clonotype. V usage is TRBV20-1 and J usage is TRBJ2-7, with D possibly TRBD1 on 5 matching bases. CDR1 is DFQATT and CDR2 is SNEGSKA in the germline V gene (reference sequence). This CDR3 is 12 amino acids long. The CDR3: CSEKGLSYEQYF. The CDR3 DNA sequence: TGCAGCGAAAAGGGGCTCTCCTACGAGCAGTACTTC.